These T cell receptor beta chains were read from a single sample in a study of shared clonotypes between healthy human individuals. The repertoire was sequenced with immunoSEQ multiplex PCR; TCRdb's copy has only in-frame clones and lacks some. The data show roughly 850,000 clones, about 97% seen once. Sequencing used naive CD8+ T cells sorted from blood. All receptors come from a man under 40 in good health. Both conserved end residues are part of each CDR3. The D gene is left open where the match is weak. Size tells how often a clone was seen (once, few, many) or the class of an expanded clone, and some rows leave it out.

>TRBD1|TRBV27|TRBJ2-4|NA
TGTGCCAGCAGCCCACAGGGGGCGAACATTCAGTACTTC
CASSPQGANIQYF
>NA|TRBV9|TRBJ2-1|NA
TGTGCCAGCAGCATTATGACGAGTGAGCAGTTCTTC
CASSIMTSEQFF
>NA|TRBV7-9|TRBJ2-5|NA
TGTGCCAGCAGCCCCGCCCTTGGCTACCCGCAAGAGACCCAGTACTTC
CASSPALGYPQETQYF
>NA|TRBV19|TRBJ2-7|NA
TGTGCCAGTAGTCCCAGGGGACGGTACGAGCAGTACTTC
CASSPRGRYEQYF
>TRBD1|TRBV9|TRBJ1-1|NA
TGTGCCAGCAGCGTAGACAGGGGAGGAACTGAAGCTTTCTTT
CASSVDRGGTEAFF
>TRBD1|TRBV27|TRBJ2-7|NA
TGTGCCAGCAGGTTGAATGGACAGGGTGCTTTCTACGAGCAGTACTTC
CASRLNGQGAFYEQYF
>TRBD1|TRBV6-5|TRBJ2-1|NA
TGTGCCAGCAGTTCACCGGGACAGGGATACAATGAGCAGTTCTTC
CASSSPGQGYNEQFF
>NA|TRBV7-6|TRBJ2-7|NA
TGTGCCAGCAGCCGAGCGAGCTCCTACGAGCAGTACTTC
CASSRASSYEQYF
>TRBD2|TRBV27|TRBJ2-1|once
TGTGCCAGCAGTACTACCGTACTAGCGGGAGTTGCCTACAATGAGCAGTTCTTC
CASSTTVLAGVAYNEQFF
>TRBD2|TRBV6-5|TRBJ2-1|NA
TGTGCCAGCAGTTCTCGTGGTAGCGGGAGGAATGAGCAGTTCTTC
CASSSRGSGRNEQFF
>NA|TRBV7-9|TRBJ2-3|NA
TGTGCCAGCAGCTTAGATCCACAGCCCACAGATACGCAGTATTTT
CASSLDPQPTDTQYF
>NA|TRBV19|TRBJ2-7|NA
TGTGCCAGTAGTCTACAAGACAGCGCCGAGCAGTACTTC
CASSLQDSAEQYF
>NA|TRBV27|TRBJ2-7|NA
TGTGCCAGCAGTGGCCCCCTGGACACAGCCTACGAGCAGTACTTC
CASSGPLDTAYEQYF
>TRBD1|TRBV30|TRBJ1-5|NA
TGTGCCTGGAGTGAGGGACAGGGCCATCAGCCCCAGCATTTT
CAWSEGQGHQPQHF
>TRBD1|TRBV11-2|TRBJ2-7|NA
TGTGCCAGCAGCAGAGGGACAGCTCTCTACGAGCAGTACTTC
CASSRGTALYEQYF
>TRBD1|TRBV28|TRBJ2-2|NA
TGTGCCAGCAGTTGGTCCCAGACAGGGTTCACCGGGGAGCTGTTTTTT
CASSWSQTGFTGELFF
>TRBD2|TRBV27|TRBJ2-3|NA
TGTGCCAGCAGTACCTTAGGGGCGGGAGGGGGAACAGATACGCAGTATTTT
CASSTLGAGGGTDTQYF
>NA|TRBV27|TRBJ2-7|NA
TGTGCCAGCAGTCCGTACAGGGGGGGAGACTACGAGCAGTACTTC
CASSPYRGGDYEQYF
>TRBD1|TRBV18|TRBJ1-2|NA
TGTGCCAGCTCACCACCAGACAGGGAAGGCTACACCTTC
CASSPPDREGYTF
>TRBD1|TRBV11-2|TRBJ1-1|NA
TGTGCCAGCAGCCCAGGGCAGGGGGCGCGGACTGAAGCTTTCTTT
CASSPGQGARTEAFF
>TRBD2|TRBV27|TRBJ2-5|NA
TGTGCCAGCAGTTTTCTCGGGGGGGAGACCCAGTACTTC
CASSFLGGETQYF
>TRBD1|TRBV11-2|TRBJ2-5|NA
TGTGCCAGCAGCCTATACAGGGGGCAACAAGAGACCCAGTACTTC
CASSLYRGQQETQYF
>NA|TRBV29-1|TRBJ2-3|NA
TGCAGCGTTGCCACGGGAGAATTAAGCACAGATACGCAGTATTTT
CSVATGELSTDTQYF
>TRBD2|TRBV7-8|TRBJ2-3|NA
TGTGCCAGCAGCCCGCGACTAGCGGGAGGCCCGGCTACGCAGTATTTT
CASSPRLAGGPATQYF
>NA|TRBV6-1|TRBJ1-2|NA
TGTGCCAGCACCCCGTCTGGCTATGGCTACACCTTC
CASTPSGYGYTF
>TRBD1|TRBV9|TRBJ2-7|NA
TGTGCCAGCAGCGTTTCGACAGGGAGCTCCTACGAGCAGTACTTC
CASSVSTGSSYEQYF
>NA|TRBV5-1|TRBJ1-2|NA
TGCGCCAGCAGCTTGGCATGGAACGACAGGATTGGTGGCTACACCTTC
CASSLAWNDRIGGYTF
>TRBD1|TRBV11-3|TRBJ1-1|NA
TGTGCCAGCAGCAGACGAGACGGACAGGGGAACTCTGAAGCTTTCTTT
CASSRRDGQGNSEAFF
>NA|TRBV15|TRBJ2-7|NA
TGTGCCACCAGCAGAGTAAGCGGGTCCTCCTACGAGCAGTACTTC
CATSRVSGSSYEQYF
>NA|TRBV19|TRBJ2-7|NA
TGTGCCAGTAGTATAGGACATTTGGCGGGCTACGAGCAGTACTTC
CASSIGHLAGYEQYF
>NA|TRBV7-9|TRBJ1-2|once
TGTGCCAGCGACCCACTCGTTAGGGACGTCGGCGACTATGGCTACACCTTC
CASDPLVRDVGDYGYTF
>TRBD2|TRBV11-2|TRBJ2-7|once
TGTGCCAGCACACTTGGAGCGGGGTACGAGCAGTACTTC
CASTLGAGYEQYF
>NA|TRBV4-3|TRBJ2-6|NA
TGCGCCAGCAGCCAAGATCGGGGGCCTGGGGCCAACGTCCTGACTTTC
CASSQDRGPGANVLTF
>TRBD1|TRBV5-1|TRBJ1-4|NA
TGCGCCAGCAGTTGGACAGGGGTACATGAAAAACTGTTTTTT
CASSWTGVHEKLFF
>TRBD2|TRBV10-3|TRBJ2-7|NA
TGTGCCATCAGTGAGGCGAGCTCCCCGGGACTAGCGGGGGGCCGGGCCTACGAGCAGTACTTC
CAISEASSPGLAGGRAYEQYF
>NA|TRBV27|TRBJ2-3|NA
TGTGCCAGCAGTTTAACGTTGACAGATACGCAGTATTTT
CASSLTLTDTQYF